This T cell receptor (beta chain) was recorded in a study of T cells in Graves' hyperthyroidism and ophthalmopathy. This clonotype has at least ten counts. V was clipped by 0 bases and J by 7 bases; unmatched bases: 5. Looked up from germline, CDR1 is SGHRS and CDR2 is YFSETQ. The CDR3 sequence is 15 residues long. What was amplified from RNA transcripts were TCR beta CDR3 regions. A set of HTBI primers served as the primers for a first-round RT-PCR of the TCR CDR3. Each CDR3 protein gets one entry after TCRdb re-called the multiplex PCR reads with MiXCR. Of over 700,000 distinct CDR3 sequences detected, 18% appear once; the ten largest clones hold approximately 16%. Each patient was aged 18 to 65 and had newly diagnosed hyperthyroidism of under 2 months' duration.

The gene calls are TRBV5-1 and TRBJ2-1; 9 bases are a match to TRBD1. This receptor was taken from a woman aged 45-65 years with Graves' hyperthyroidism that later progressed to Graves' ophthalmopathy. Sequencing used blood. The CDR3 loop is CASSLVGQGGNEQFF. The DNA for the CDR3 is TGCGCCAGCAGCTTGGTGGGACAGGGAGGTAATGAGCAGTTCTTC.